The next 12 T cell receptor beta chains were all read from a single sample in a study of T cells in Graves' hyperthyroidism and ophthalmopathy. The TCR beta CDR3 regions underwent amplification using RNA transcripts as the source. HTBI primers were the set used in a first-round RT-PCR of the TCR CDR3. TCRdb reprocessed the multiplex PCR reads via MiXCR and lists one record per CDR3 protein. The sample yields some 600,000 distinct CDR3 sequences, approximately 13% seen once. Sequencing was done on a sample of blood. The receptors shown here come from a woman aged 30 to 39 with Graves' hyperthyroidism that later progressed to Graves' ophthalmopathy.

In its sample, this clonotype was seen many times. The CDR3 here is CAMKTYWTEQFF. In DNA form, the CDR3 reads TGTGCCATGAAAACTTACTGGACTGAGCAGTTCTTC. The rearrangement links TRBV10-3 to TRBJ2-1; the D is unclear. CDR3 length equals 12 residues. Trimming left V 9 bases short and J 9 bases short, with 15 bases between. Looked up from germline, CDR1 is ENHRY and CDR2 is SYGVKD.

This clonotype came up many times. The rearrangement joins TRBV28 to TRBJ2-3, with a possible D match to TRBD1 (6 bases). Trimming cost V 5 bases and J 4 bases, with 22 bases left between them. The CDR3 has 17 amino acids. Germline assignment: CDR1 MDHEN and CDR2 SYDVKM. The CDR3 is CASSRPWAGVGADTQYF. DNA for the CDR3: TGTGCCAGCAGTCGGCCCTGGGCAGGGGTGGGGGCAGATACGCAGTATTTT.

This clonotype has ten or more counts. The J gene is TRBJ2-2, the V gene TRBV2, with a weak D call TRBD2 (6 bases). Germline CDR1 SNHLY, CDR2 FYNNEI. Trimming stripped 2 bases from V and 6 bases from J, with 10 bases between. The CDR3 contains 14 residues. The chain's CDR3 is CASSERAGPGELFF. For the CDR3, the DNA is TGTGCCAGCAGTGAAAGGGCGGGGCCCGGGGAGCTGTTTTTT.

This clonotype was detected many times. The chain employs TRBV18 and TRBJ2-1, with D tentatively TRBD1 (6 bases). V gave up 3 bases and J gave up 8 bases, with 11 bases separating them. CDR1 KGHSH and CDR2 LQKENI come from the germline V gene. The CDR3 spans 13 residues. CDR3 DNA: TGTGCCAGCTCACCCCCAGGGGACCATGAGCAGTTCTTC. Translating it yields CASSPPGDHEQFF.

Many counts were recorded for this clonotype. This rearrangement joins TRBV19 to TRBJ2-1, with 9 bases aligning to TRBD1. CDR1 LNHDA and CDR2 SQIVND come from the germline V gene (reference sequence). The CDR3 sequence is 13 residues long. This chain's CDR3 is CSTGTGTYNEQFF. The CDR3 bases are TGTAGTACCGGGACAGGGACGTACAATGAGCAGTTCTTC.

Ten or more counts support this clonotype. V and J are TRBV2 and TRBJ2-1, with D possibly TRBD1 on 5 matching bases. The CDR3 extends over 11 amino acids. Germline values: CDR1 SNHLY, CDR2 FYNNEI. Trimming removed 11 bases at V and 3 bases at J, with 8 bases between. In DNA, the CDR3 is TGTGCCGCCAGGGTCTACAATGAGCAGTTCTTC. Amino acid sequence: CAARVYNEQFF.

This clonotype has just a few counts. Here the CDR3 DNA reads TGCAGCGTCGGCCGGGACAGGGGTACTGAAGCTTTCTTT. It translates to CSVGRDRGTEAFF. This sequence joins TRBV29-1 and TRBJ1-1; 10 bases line up with TRBD1. The CDR3 sequence is 13 residues long. Germline trimming cut 6 bases from V and 5 bases from J; bases unmatched to any gene: 6. CDR1 SQVTM and CDR2 ANQGSEA come from the germline V gene.

With regard to this clonotype: A read error may be the cause here, since a much bigger clone is one base away. The chain couples TRBV10-3 to TRBJ2-1, with 12 positions matching TRBD2. The CDR3 sequence is 20 residues long. Per germline, CDR1 ENHRY and CDR2 SYGVKD. The chain's CDR3 is CAISAPYVMTSGSFQSERFF. The CDR3 nucleotides read TGTGCCATCAGTGCCCCTTATGTCATGACTAGCGGGAGTTTCCAGAGTGAGCGGTTCTTC.

This clonotype was counted at least ten times. The chain employs TRBV20-1 and TRBJ2-3, with unresolved D. The length of the CDR3 is 13 residues. From germline, CDR1 is DFQATT and CDR2 SNEGSKA (reference sequence). Trimming removed 3 bases from V and 2 bases from J, with 9 bases in between. The CDR3, as DNA: TGCAGTGCTAGCCGTCAGATCACAGATACGCAGTATTTT. Its protein is CSASRQITDTQYF.

The sample holds a few counts of this clonotype. The J gene is TRBJ2-2, the V gene TRBV4-3, with TRBD2 identical over 12 bases. Germline lookup yields CDR1 LGHNA and CDR2 YSLEER. The junction had 2 bases not matched to a gene; V was cut back by 0 bases and J by 0 bases. The CDR3 contains 18 residues. In DNA, the CDR3 is TGCGCCAGCAGCCAAGATAGGACTAGCGGGACGAACACCGGGGAGCTGTTTTTT. The encoded protein is CASSQDRTSGTNTGELFF.

At least ten counts were recorded for this clonotype. This chain links TRBV5-1 with TRBJ1-4; D is unclear. This CDR3 contains 13 residues. The V and J ends lost 5 bases and 0 bases respectively, with 5 bases between them. Germline V lookup: CDR1 SGHRS, CDR2 YFSETQ. The CDR3: CASSLPTNEKLFF. CDR3 DNA sequence: TGCGCCAGCAGTTTGCCAACTAATGAAAAACTGTTTTTT.

Only a few counts were recorded for this clonotype. The chain employs TRBV20-1 and TRBJ2-7, with D perhaps matching TRBD2 (6 bases). Looked up from germline, CDR1 is DFQATT and CDR2 is SNEGSKA (reference sequence). The length of the CDR3 is 13 residues. The CDR3 DNA is TGCAGCGGGGGTAGCTGGAGCTCCTACGAGCAGTACTTC. This translates into CSGGSWSSYEQYF.